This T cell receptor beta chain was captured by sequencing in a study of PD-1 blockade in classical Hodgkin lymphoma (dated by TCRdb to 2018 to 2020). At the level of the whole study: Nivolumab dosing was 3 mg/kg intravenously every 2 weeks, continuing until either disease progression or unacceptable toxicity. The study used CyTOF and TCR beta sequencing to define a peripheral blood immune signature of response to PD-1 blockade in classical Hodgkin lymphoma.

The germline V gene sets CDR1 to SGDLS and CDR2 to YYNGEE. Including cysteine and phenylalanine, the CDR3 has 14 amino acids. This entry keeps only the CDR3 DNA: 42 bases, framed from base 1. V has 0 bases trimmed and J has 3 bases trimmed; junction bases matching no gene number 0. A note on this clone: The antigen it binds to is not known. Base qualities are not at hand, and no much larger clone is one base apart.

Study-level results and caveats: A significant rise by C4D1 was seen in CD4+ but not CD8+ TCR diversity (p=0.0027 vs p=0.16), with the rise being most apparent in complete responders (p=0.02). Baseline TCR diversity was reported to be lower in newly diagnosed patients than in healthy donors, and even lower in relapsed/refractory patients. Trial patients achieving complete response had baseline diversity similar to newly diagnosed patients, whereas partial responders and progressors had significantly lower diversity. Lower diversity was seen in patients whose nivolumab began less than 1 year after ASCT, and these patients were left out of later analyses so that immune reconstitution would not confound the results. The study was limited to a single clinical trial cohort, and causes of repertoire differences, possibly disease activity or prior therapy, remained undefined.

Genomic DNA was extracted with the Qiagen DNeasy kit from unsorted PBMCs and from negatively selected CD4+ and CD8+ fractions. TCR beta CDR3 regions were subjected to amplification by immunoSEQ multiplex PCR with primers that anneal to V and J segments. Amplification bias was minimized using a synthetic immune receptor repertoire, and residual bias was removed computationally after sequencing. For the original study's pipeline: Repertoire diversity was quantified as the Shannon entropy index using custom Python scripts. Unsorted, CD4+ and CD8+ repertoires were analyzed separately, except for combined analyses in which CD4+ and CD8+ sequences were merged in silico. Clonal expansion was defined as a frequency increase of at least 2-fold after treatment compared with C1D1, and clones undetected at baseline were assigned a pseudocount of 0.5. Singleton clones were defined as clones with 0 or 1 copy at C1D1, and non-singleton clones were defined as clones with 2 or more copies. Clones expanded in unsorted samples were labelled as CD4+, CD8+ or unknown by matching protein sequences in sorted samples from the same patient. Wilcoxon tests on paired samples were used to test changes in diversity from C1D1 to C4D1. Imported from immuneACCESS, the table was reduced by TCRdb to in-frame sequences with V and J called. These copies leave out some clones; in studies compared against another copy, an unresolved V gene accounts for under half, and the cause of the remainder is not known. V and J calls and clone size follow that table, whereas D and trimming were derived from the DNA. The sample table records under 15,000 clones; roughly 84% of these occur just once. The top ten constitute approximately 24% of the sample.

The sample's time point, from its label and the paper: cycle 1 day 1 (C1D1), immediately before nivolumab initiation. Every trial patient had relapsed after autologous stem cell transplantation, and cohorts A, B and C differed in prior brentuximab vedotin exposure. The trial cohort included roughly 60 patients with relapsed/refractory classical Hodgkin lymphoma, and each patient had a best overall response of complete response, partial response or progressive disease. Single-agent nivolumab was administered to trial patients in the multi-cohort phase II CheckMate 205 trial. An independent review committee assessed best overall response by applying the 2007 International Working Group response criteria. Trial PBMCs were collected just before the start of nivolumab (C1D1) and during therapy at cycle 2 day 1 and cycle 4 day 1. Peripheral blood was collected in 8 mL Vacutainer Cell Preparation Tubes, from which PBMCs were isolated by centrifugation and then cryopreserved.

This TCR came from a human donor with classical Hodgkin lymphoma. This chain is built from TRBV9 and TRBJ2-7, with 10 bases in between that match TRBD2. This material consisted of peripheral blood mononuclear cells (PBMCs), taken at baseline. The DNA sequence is TGTGCCAGCAGCGTAGGGACTAGCGGCTACGAGCAGTACTTC. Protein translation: CASSVGTSGYEQYF. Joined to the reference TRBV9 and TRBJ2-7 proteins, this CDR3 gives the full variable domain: DSGVTQTPKHLITATGQRVTLRCSPRSGDLSVYWYQQSLDQGLQFLIQYYNGEERAKGNILERFSAQQFPDLHSELNLSSLELGDSALYFCASSVGTSGYEQYFGPGTRLTVT.